This TCR beta chain appears in the sequencing data of a study of T-cell memory formation after mild COVID-19. TCRdb re-called the 5' RACE reads through MiXCR, storing one row per CDR3 protein. This table holds around 310,000 distinct CDR3 sequences, 15% to 20% found once. Trimming removed 1 base at V and 2 bases at J, with 11 bases between. The V gene's germline CDR1 is DFQATT and CDR2 SNEGSKA (reference sequence). The CDR3 is 14 amino acids. This clonotype was sampled from a young man who had mild COVID-19 (a few samples of this study predate the infection). Cell type and time point are not known. The chain has TRBV20-1 and TRBJ2-5; no firm D call. Specimen: PBMCs or a T cell subset sorted from them (not recorded which). The CDR3 here is CSARGTASQETQYF. The CDR3 nucleotides are TGCAGTGCTAGAGGAACAGCTTCTCAAGAGACCCAGTACTTC.